The sequence of this T cell receptor (beta chain) was determined in a study of CD8 T cells in Susac syndrome. Reverse transcription used about 0.5 to 1 ug RNA and random hexamers. The CDR3 of TCR beta was amplified by immunoSEQ multiplex PCR across 54 Vbeta and 13 Jbeta. TCRdb ran MiXCR on the immunoSEQ multiplex PCR reads and lists one entry per CDR3 protein. The table records approximately 280,000 distinct CDR3 sequences, about 85% of them present only once. V was cut by 3 bases and J by 4 bases, with 10 bases left in between. This CDR3 has 13 residues. Germline assignment: CDR1 MDHEN and CDR2 SYDVKM. The study used treatment-naive patients who had stable or active relapsing-remitting disease as multiple sclerosis controls.

The V and J genes are TRBV28 and TRBJ2-7, with D hard to call. This TCR came from a human donor with multiple sclerosis. Sequenced: CD8+ T cells from PBMCs. Here the CDR3 reads CASSFFTKYEQYF. Written as DNA, the CDR3 is TGTGCCAGCAGTTTCTTTACAAAATACGAGCAGTACTTC.